Presented here are 28 T cell receptor beta chains from one specimen sequenced in a study of T cell responses to AZD1222 COVID-19 vaccine. Profiled with immunoSEQ multiplex PCR; TCRdb holds only in-frame clones, not every one. The data show approximately 150,000 clones, 90% seen once. This material consisted of peripheral blood, taken 28 days after the second AZD1222 dose. Receptor source: an adult who received the AZD1222 COVID-19 vaccine.

This clone showed up just a few times. The chain combines TRBV29-1 with TRBJ2-2, with TRBD1 matching over 7 bases. CDR1 is SQVTM and CDR2 is ANQGSEA in the germline V gene. V lost 5 bases, J lost 0 bases, and 6 bases stayed unmatched. This CDR3 is built from 15 residues. In nucleotides, the CDR3 is TGCAGCGTTAATCAGGGGGACGCGAACACCGGGGAGCTGTTTTTT. Protein product: CSVNQGDANTGELFF.

V is TRBV7-2 and J is TRBJ2-3; 8 nucleotides match TRBD1. Unmatched junction bases numbered 5, after V lost 3 bases and J lost 3 bases. CDR1 is SGHTA and CDR2 is FQGNSA in the germline V gene. The CDR3 runs 15 residues. In DNA form, the CDR3 reads TGTGCCAGCAGCTTCGCGGGACAGGCTACAGATACGCAGTATTTT. This translates into CASSFAGQATDTQYF.

This chain connects TRBV28 to TRBJ1-1; TRBD1 agrees at 7 bases. CDR3 length equals 15 residues. V lost 5 bases, J lost 10 bases, and 16 bases stayed unmatched. Looked up from germline, CDR1 is MDHEN and CDR2 is SYDVKM. The DNA of the CDR3 is TGTGCCAGCAGTCCGATGACAGGGTTAAGTCGAAGAGCTTTCTTT. Its translation: CASSPMTGLSRRAFF.

By share, this clone ranks as medium-sized. The CDR3: CASSEWSFVGATYEQYV. CDR3 sequence (DNA): TGTGCCAGCAGTGAATGGTCGTTCGTGGGGGCGACCTACGAGCAGTACGTC. The chain employs TRBV6-1 and TRBJ2-7; maybe TRBD1 (6 bases). This CDR3 region has 17 residues. Deletions cut 2 bases from V and 2 bases from J, with 19 bases between. Germline assignment: CDR1 MNHNS and CDR2 SASEGT.

J is TRBJ2-7 and V is TRBV2; 7 bases are shared with TRBD1. Germline lookup yields CDR1 SNHLY and CDR2 FYNNEI. The junction had 4 bases not matched to a gene; V was cut back by 8 bases and J by 3 bases. The CDR3 has 12 residues. DNA for the CDR3: TGTGCCAGCGGACCAGGGGGCTACGAGCAGTACGTC. Translation: CASGPGGYEQYV.

This sequence joins TRBV5-1 and TRBJ2-1; possibly TRBD2 for D (6 bases). Trimming took 0 bases from V and 0 from J, leaving 10 bases between them. In germline, CDR1 is SGHRS, CDR2 YFSETQ. This CDR3 spans 16 amino acids. This CDR3 is CASSLDGGSSYNEQFF. The CDR3 DNA reads TGCGCCAGCAGCTTGGATGGAGGGAGCTCCTACAATGAGCAGTTCTTC. The variable domain in full, with the rest retrieved from reference TRBV5-1 and TRBJ2-1, is KAGVTQTPRYLIKTRGQQVTLSCSPISGHRSVSWYQQTPGQGLQFLFEYFSETQRNKGNFPGRFSGRQFSNSRSEMNVSTLELGDSALYLCASSLDGGSSYNEQFFGPGTRLTVL.

The V call is TRBV7-9, the J call TRBJ1-6; D gene unclear. The V gene lost 5 bases and the J gene lost 7 bases, with 12 bases spanning the gap. The CDR3 contains 14 residues. Germline V lookup: CDR1 SEHNR, CDR2 FQNEAQ (reference sequence). The CDR3 protein is CASSGTTGNSPLHF. In nucleotides, the CDR3 is TGTGCCAGCAGCGGCACGACGGGGAATTCACCCCTCCACTTT. The whole variable domain, remainder taken from reference TRBV7-9 and TRBJ1-6, is DTGVSQNPRHKITKRGQNVTFRCDPISEHNRLYWYRQTLGQGPEFLTYFQNEAQLEKSRLLSDRFSAERPKGSFSTLEIQRTEQGDSAMYLCASSGTTGNSPLHFGNGTRLTVT.

This chain links TRBV7-2 with TRBJ1-1; D call uncertain. The CDR3 contains 14 residues. V was pared by 1 base and J by 1 base, with 7 bases between. Germline CDR1 reads SGHTA; CDR2 reads FQGNSA. CDR3 bases: TGTGCCAGCAGCTTAGACGGTGGGAACACTGAAGCTTTCTTT. Protein sequence: CASSLDGGNTEAFF.

The chain is built from TRBV7-9 and TRBJ2-5; TRBD2 matches at 7 bases. This CDR3 has 14 amino acids. Germline CDR1 reads SEHNR; CDR2 reads FQNEAQ (reference sequence). V gave up 2 bases and J gave up 3 bases; unmatched junction bases: 3. Written as DNA, the CDR3 is TGTGCCAGCAGCTTACATGGGGGGGAAGAGACCCAGTACTTC. It is translated as CASSLHGGEETQYF.

This clone showed up just once. This chain links TRBV5-6 with TRBJ1-6, with no clear D. Germline V gives CDR1 SGHDT, CDR2 YYEEEE. This CDR3 contains 16 residues. Trimming took 4 bases from V and 0 from J, leaving 11 bases between them. The CDR3 DNA is TGTGCCAGCAGCCCGATCAGGAGCTCCTATAATTCACCCCTCCACTTT. Protein: CASSPIRSSYNSPLHF.

The chain recombines TRBV28 with TRBJ1-2; TRBD1 matches at 7 bases. This CDR3 spans 16 amino acids. Trimming cost V 5 bases and J 2 bases; bases outside gene matches: 11. The germline V gene has CDR1 MDHEN and CDR2 SYDVKM. The CDR3 spells CASSPSSRGGNYGYTF. CDR3 DNA sequence: TGTGCCAGCAGTCCTAGCTCCAGGGGGGGGAACTATGGCTACACCTTC.

The chain recombines TRBV4-3 with TRBJ2-7, with a possible D match to TRBD2 (7 bases). Trimming took off 0 bases at V and 8 bases at J, with 23 bases between the two ends. The CDR3 is made up of 17 amino acids. The germline gives CDR1 LGHNA, CDR2 YSLEER. The DNA of the CDR3 is TGCGCCAGCAGCCAAGACGTCCAAGGTGTCGGGGGGCGTAAGCAGTACTTC. Residues: CASSQDVQGVGGRKQYF.

The CDR3 protein is CASSPGQGSEPEAFF. The CDR3 nucleotides read TGTGCCAGCAGCCCAGGACAGGGGTCGGAGCCTGAAGCTTTCTTT. The chain is built from TRBV7-2 and TRBJ1-1; 9 nucleotides match TRBD1. Germline assignment: CDR1 SGHTA and CDR2 FQGNSA. V was pared by 5 bases and J by 6 bases, with 10 bases of the junction left unmatched. CDR3 length: 15 residues.

The rearrangement joins TRBV12-3 or TRBV12-4 to TRBJ1-5, with D unclear. Trimming cost V 8 bases and J 0 bases, with 8 bases left between them. This CDR3 region has 13 residues. DNA for the CDR3: TGTGCCAGCGCAGGTTATAGCAATCAGCCCCAGCATTTT. Translating gives CASAGYSNQPQHF.

The genes are TRBV19 and TRBJ1-1; D perhaps matches TRBD1 (5 bases). Trimming removed 3 bases at V and 0 bases at J, with 17 bases between. Germline V gives CDR1 LNHDA, CDR2 SQIVND (reference sequence). The CDR3 extends over 17 amino acids. CDR3 sequence: CASSIWGWQGLNTEAFF. The CDR3 region has the DNA TGTGCCAGTAGTATCTGGGGATGGCAGGGCCTGAACACTGAAGCTTTCTTT.

The J gene is TRBJ2-6, the V gene TRBV4-3; 7 bases are a match to TRBD1. Per the germline V gene, CDR1 is LGHNA and CDR2 is YSLEER. The CDR3 runs to 18 residues. V gave up 0 bases and J gave up 3 bases; unmatched junction bases: 8. The CDR3 sequence is CASSQDGGRGFGANVLTF. CDR3 sequence (DNA): TGCGCCAGCAGCCAAGATGGTGGCAGGGGGTTTGGGGCCAACGTCCTGACTTTC.

The chain carries TRBV11-1 and TRBJ1-2; D is perhaps TRBD1 (6 bases). Trimming pared 5 bases from V and 4 bases from J, leaving 17 bases between. The CDR3 contains 15 residues. From germline, CDR1 is SGHAT and CDR2 FQDESV (reference sequence). Here the CDR3 reads CASSPQGSRAYGYTF. The CDR3 DNA reads as TGTGCCAGCAGCCCCCAGGGGTCCAGGGCCTATGGCTACACCTTC.

This clone was seen a few times. V usage is TRBV5-6 and J usage is TRBJ2-2; 7 nucleotides match TRBD1. Germline-derived CDR1 and CDR2 are SGHDT and YYEEEE. The junction had 6 bases not matched to a gene; V was cut back by 6 bases and J by 1 base. This CDR3 spans 15 amino acids. Here the CDR3 DNA reads TGTGCCAGCACCCTGGGACAGCAGAACACCGGGGAGCTGTTTTTT. Translated: CASTLGQQNTGELFF.

CDR3: CASRRGGSYNEQFF. The CDR3 bases are TGTGCCAGCCGGCGTGGGGGCTCCTACAATGAGCAGTTCTTC. This chain joins TRBV28 and TRBJ2-1; D may match TRBD1 or TRBD2 (5 bases each). This CDR3 comprises 14 residues. The germline V gene encodes CDR1 MDHEN and CDR2 SYDVKM. The V end was cut by 8 bases, the J end by 0 bases, with 11 bases between.

There are a few counts of this clone. This rearrangement joins TRBV5-8 to TRBJ1-6; 10 bases fit TRBD1. This CDR3 is built from 14 residues. V trimming: 3 bases; J trimming: 7 bases; junction bases outside the gene matches: 1. Germline assignment: CDR1 SGHTS and CDR2 YDEGEE. CDR3 protein: CASSSGQGNSPLHF. CDR3 in DNA: TGTGCCAGCAGCTCGGGACAGGGGAATTCACCCCTCCACTTT.

This rearrangement joins TRBV5-1 to TRBJ2-1; 8 bases match TRBD2. J gave up 7 bases and V 4 bases, and 10 bases lay outside the gene matches. The CDR3 has 15 amino acids. CDR1 and CDR2 (germline): SGHRS, YFSETQ. The CDR3 bases are TGCGCCAGCAGCGAAGGCAGCGGGGGAAGAAATGAGCAGTTCTTC. Translated: CASSEGSGGRNEQFF.

This clone has only one observation. The V gene is TRBV24-1, the J gene TRBJ1-5; D possibly corresponds to TRBD1 (6 bases). Germline loops: CDR1 KGHDR, CDR2 SFDVKD. With 4 bases removed from V and 7 bases from J, the gap between germline ends came to 13 bases. The CDR3 spans 14 residues. CDR3 DNA sequence: TGTGCCACCAGTGAATCTGGGGGGGGCCAGCCCCAGCATTTT. Protein sequence: CATSESGGGQPQHF.

The J gene is TRBJ2-7, the V gene TRBV30, with 11 bases matching TRBD2. Germline CDR1 GTSNPN, CDR2 SVGIG (reference sequence). V lost 1 base, J lost 6 bases, and 2 bases stayed unmatched. The CDR3 consists of 13 residues. The CDR3 sequence: CAWSGLAGLEQYF. Here the CDR3 DNA reads TGTGCCTGGAGTGGACTAGCGGGGCTCGAGCAGTACTTC.

This clone came up once. V and J are TRBV7-6 and TRBJ1-3; D is uncertain. From germline, CDR1 is SGHVS and CDR2 FNYEAQ. The ends were cut back, 4 bases at V and 4 bases at J, with 11 bases in the middle. The CDR3 consists of 14 residues. The CDR3 bases are TGTGCCAGCAGCTCAGGCACTCTGGGAAACACCATATATTTT. Its translation is CASSSGTLGNTIYF.

The chain links TRBV7-3 to TRBJ2-1; D is unresolved. The CDR3 is 12 residues long. V shed 5 bases and J shed 5 bases, with 7 bases lying between them. Germline V gene sequence: CDR1 SGHTA, CDR2 FQGTGA. The CDR3 here is CASSDQNNEQFF. The CDR3 region has the DNA TGTGCCAGCAGCGACCAGAACAATGAGCAGTTCTTC.

The chain combines TRBV6-4 with TRBJ1-1; 9 nucleotides line up with TRBD1. The CDR3 contains 14 residues. Germline-derived CDR1 and CDR2 are MRHNA and SNTAGT. Unmatched junction bases numbered 6, after V lost 7 bases and J lost 3 bases. The CDR3 here is CASKMTGGDTEAFF. The CDR3 DNA follows: TGTGCCAGCAAGATGACAGGGGGGGACACTGAAGCTTTCTTT.

This rearrangement joins TRBV27 to TRBJ1-2; D gene uncertain. This CDR3 contains 13 residues. The ends were cut back, 7 bases at V and 3 bases at J, with 12 bases in the middle. Per germline, CDR1 MNHEY and CDR2 SMNVEV (reference sequence). The CDR3 coding sequence is TGTGCCAGCAAGCCGAGGGAAGACTATGGCTACACCTTC. This sequence encodes CASKPREDYGYTF.

The chain links TRBV25-1 to TRBJ1-2; TRBD1 matches 7 bases. After removal of 5 bases from V and 7 bases from J, the junction contained 10 bases not matched to a gene. Germline V gene sequence: CDR1 MGHDK, CDR2 SYGVNS. The CDR3 has 14 amino acids. The CDR3 sequence: CASSNQQGQGGYTF. DNA of the CDR3: TGTGCCAGCAGTAACCAACAGGGGCAGGGTGGCTACACCTTC.